Shown below are 13 T cell receptor beta chains from a single sample sequenced in a study of cytomegalovirus exposure and HLA in healthy donors. Primers for the PCR totalled 60 Vbeta and 13 Jbeta. Repertoires were generated with immunoSEQ multiplex PCR, while TCRdb's copy carries only in-frame clones and drops some. Of 120,000 to 150,000 clones in the sample, roughly 80% were seen once. Sequences were obtained from PBMCs. The receptor source for this set is a woman in her thirties or forties in good health and CMV-seropositive.

This clone was counted only a few times. The CDR3 is CASSQAPTGWNSPLHF. The CDR3 nucleotides read TGTGCCAGCAGCCAAGCCCCGACAGGGTGGAATTCACCCCTCCACTTT. The chain has TRBV21-1 and TRBJ1-6; TRBD1, as called in the table, went unchecked against the DNA. TRBV21-1 is a pseudogene segment. The CDR3 contains 16 residues.

This sequence joins TRBV28 and TRBJ2-7, with D possibly being TRBD1 (5 bases). CDR3 length equals 14 residues. Germline loops: CDR1 MDHEN, CDR2 SYDVKM. V lost 6 bases, J lost 3 bases, and 15 bases lay in between. The CDR3 region has the DNA TGTGCCAGCAGAAAAACAGGAGCGAACTACGAGCAGTACTTC. This gives the protein CASRKTGANYEQYF.

The rearrangement joins TRBV4-3 to TRBJ2-7; 8 bases line up with TRBD1. Germline V CDR1 and CDR2: LGHNA, YSLEER. Germline trimming cut 0 bases from V and 5 bases from J; bases unmatched to any gene: 12. This CDR3 is 17 amino acids long. The DNA for the CDR3 is TGCGCCAGCAGCCAAGAGGGGGTCGGGACAGGAACCAACGAGCAGTACTTC. This gives the protein CASSQEGVGTGTNEQYF.

The gene calls are TRBV6-5 and TRBJ2-1; 7 bases agree with TRBD2. V lost 6 bases and J lost 7; bases outside the gene matches: 6. CDR3 size: 13 residues. The germline V gene encodes CDR1 MNHEY and CDR2 SVGAGI. CDR3 coding DNA: TGTGCCAGCAGCCAGGTGGGGGGGAATGAGCAGTTCTTC. It encodes CASSQVGGNEQFF.

V gene TRBV7-2 combines with J gene TRBJ2-3; D gene unclear. Germline V CDR1 and CDR2: SGHTA, FQGNSA. Trimming cost V 5 bases and J 6 bases, with 9 bases left between them. The CDR3 extends over 12 amino acids. The CDR3 spells CASSPFPDTQYF. CDR3 DNA sequence: TGTGCCAGCAGCCCCTTTCCGGATACGCAGTATTTT.

The V gene is TRBV28, the J gene TRBJ2-5; tentative D call: TRBD1 (5 bases). The CDR3 is 11 residues long. The germline V gene encodes CDR1 MDHEN and CDR2 SYDVKM. The V gene lost 6 bases and the J gene lost 11 bases, with 13 bases spanning the gap. DNA for the CDR3: TGTGCCAGCAGCCTGACAGTGGAGCAGTACTTC. It translates to CASSLTVEQYF.

This rearrangement joins TRBV14 to TRBJ2-7, with D tentatively TRBD1 (5 bases). CDR1 SGHDN and CDR2 FVKESK come from the germline V gene. This CDR3 spans 14 amino acids. V was clipped by 5 bases and J by 7 bases, with 18 bases between them. The CDR3 DNA follows: TGTGCCAGCAGCACGACCAGGGTTTTTGGGGAGCAGTACTTC. Encoded protein: CASSTTRVFGEQYF.

This chain uses TRBV7-9 with TRBJ2-3; 9 bases map to TRBD2. Germline V CDR1 and CDR2: SEHNR, FQNEAQ (reference sequence). The CDR3 has 15 amino acids. J lost 3 bases, V lost 2 bases, and 3 bases had no gene match. DNA for the CDR3: TGTGCCAGCAGCTTATTAGCGGGAGAAACAGATACGCAGTATTTT. Residues: CASSLLAGETDTQYF.

The chain employs TRBV10-3 and TRBJ1-2, with 7 bases fitting TRBD1. Germline trimming cut 3 bases from V and 5 bases from J; bases unmatched to any gene: 3. In germline, CDR1 is ENHRY, CDR2 SYGVKD. The CDR3 totals 13 residues. This CDR3 reads CAISDGTAYGYTF. CDR3 in DNA: TGTGCCATCAGTGATGGGACAGCTTATGGCTACACCTTC.

This chain links TRBV19 with TRBJ1-2; D might be TRBD1 (6 bases). CDR1 and CDR2 (germline): LNHDA, SQIVND (reference sequence). The V end lost 6 bases, the J end lost 0 bases, and 11 bases lay between the germline ends. The CDR3 has 14 residues. Here the CDR3 DNA reads TGTGCCAGTAGCAGGGACACTGCTAACTATGGCTACACCTTC. Translating gives CASSRDTANYGYTF.

The chain links TRBV19 to TRBJ1-6; 8 bases fit TRBD1. The germline V gene encodes CDR1 LNHDA and CDR2 SQIVND (reference sequence). This CDR3 spans 13 amino acids. J was trimmed by 7 bases and V by 7 bases; bases with no gene match: 3. CDR3 in DNA: TGTGCCAGTACAGACAGGGGAAATTCACCCCTCCACTTT. Its translation: CASTDRGNSPLHF.

The genes are TRBV30 and TRBJ2-7, with 8 positions matching TRBD1. Germline V gene lookup returns CDR1 GTSNPN and CDR2 SVGIG (reference sequence). This CDR3 spans 13 amino acids. The J segment lost 2 bases and the V segment lost 5 bases, leaving 5 bases of the junction unmatched. The CDR3 spells CAWGTGVAYEQYF. The DNA for the CDR3 is TGTGCCTGGGGGACAGGCGTAGCCTACGAGCAGTACTTC.

The chain uses TRBV7-2 and TRBJ2-7, with D perhaps matching TRBD1 (5 bases). The ends were cut back, 5 bases at V and 0 bases at J, with 11 bases in the middle. The germline V gene encodes CDR1 SGHTA and CDR2 FQGNSA. The length of the CDR3 is 14 residues. The CDR3 loop reads CASSTQTASYEQYF. DNA of the CDR3: TGTGCCAGCAGCACACAGACAGCCTCCTACGAGCAGTACTTC.